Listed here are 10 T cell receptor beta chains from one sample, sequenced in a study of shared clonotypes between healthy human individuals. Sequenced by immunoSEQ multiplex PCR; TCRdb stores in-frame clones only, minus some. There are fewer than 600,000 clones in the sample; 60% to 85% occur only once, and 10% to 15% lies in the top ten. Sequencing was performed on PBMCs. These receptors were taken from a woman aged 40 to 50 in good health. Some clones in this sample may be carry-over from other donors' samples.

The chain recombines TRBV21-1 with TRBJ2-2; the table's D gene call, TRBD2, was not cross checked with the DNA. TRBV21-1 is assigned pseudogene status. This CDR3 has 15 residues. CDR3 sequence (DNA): TGTGCCAGCAGGTGCGGGGGATTGAACACCGGGGAGCTGTTTTTT. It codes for CASRCGGLNTGELFF.

The CDR3 nucleotides are TGTGCCAGCTCACCCTTCCCGCGCCCAGCCCAAGAGACCCAGTACTTC. Translation: CASSPFPRPAQETQYF. The J gene is TRBJ2-5, the V gene TRBV18, with D unresolved. Germline CDR1 and CDR2: KGHSH and LQKENI. Trimming pared 3 bases from V and 1 base from J, leaving 15 bases between. This CDR3 has 16 amino acids. Drawing the rest from reference TRBV18 and TRBJ2-5, the complete variable domain is NAGVMQNPRHLVRRRGQEARLRCSPMKGHSHVYWYRQLPEEGLKFMVYLQKENIIDESGMPKERFSAEFPKEGPSILRIQQVVRGDSAAYFCASSPFPRPAQETQYFGPGTRLLVL.

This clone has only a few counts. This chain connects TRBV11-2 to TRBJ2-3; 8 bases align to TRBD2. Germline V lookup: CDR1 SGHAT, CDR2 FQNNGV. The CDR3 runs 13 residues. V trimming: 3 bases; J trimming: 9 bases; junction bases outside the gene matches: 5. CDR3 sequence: CASSLVLAGTQYF. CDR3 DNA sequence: TGTGCCAGCAGCTTGGTCCTAGCGGGCACGCAGTATTTT.

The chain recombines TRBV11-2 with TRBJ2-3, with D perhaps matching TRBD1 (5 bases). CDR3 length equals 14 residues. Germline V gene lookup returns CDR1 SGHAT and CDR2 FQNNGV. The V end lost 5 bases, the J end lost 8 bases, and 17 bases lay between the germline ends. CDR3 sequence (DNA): TGTGCCAGCAGCACCAGTCAGGGTATGGGTACGCAGTATTTT. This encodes CASSTSQGMGTQYF.

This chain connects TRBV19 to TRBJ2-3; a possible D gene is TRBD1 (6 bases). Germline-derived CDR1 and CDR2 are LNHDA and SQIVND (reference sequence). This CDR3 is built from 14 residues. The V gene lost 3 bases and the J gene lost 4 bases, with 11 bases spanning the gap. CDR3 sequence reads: CASSILQGSDTQYF. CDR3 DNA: TGTGCCAGTAGTATTTTACAGGGCTCAGATACGCAGTATTTT.

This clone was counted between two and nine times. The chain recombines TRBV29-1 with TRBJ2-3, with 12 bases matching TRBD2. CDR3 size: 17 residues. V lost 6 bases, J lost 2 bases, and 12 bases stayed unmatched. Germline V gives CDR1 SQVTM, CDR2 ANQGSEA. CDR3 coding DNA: TGCAGCGTCCAGGGGCGACTAGCGGGAGTGCACACAGATACGCAGTATTTT. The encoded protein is CSVQGRLAGVHTDTQYF.

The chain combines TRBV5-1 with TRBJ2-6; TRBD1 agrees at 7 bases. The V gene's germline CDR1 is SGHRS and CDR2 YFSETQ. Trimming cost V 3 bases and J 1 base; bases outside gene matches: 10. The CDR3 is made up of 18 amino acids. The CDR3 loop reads CASSYGQVIVSGANVLTF. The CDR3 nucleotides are TGCGCCAGCAGCTACGGACAGGTGATCGTATCTGGGGCCAACGTCCTGACTTTC.

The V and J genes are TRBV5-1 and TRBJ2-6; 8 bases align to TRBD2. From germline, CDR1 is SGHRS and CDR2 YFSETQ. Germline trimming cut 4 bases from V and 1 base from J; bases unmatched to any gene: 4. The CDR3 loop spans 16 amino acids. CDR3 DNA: TGCGCCAGCAGCGTTAGCGGGGTGTCTGGGGCCAACGTCCTGACTTTC. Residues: CASSVSGVSGANVLTF.

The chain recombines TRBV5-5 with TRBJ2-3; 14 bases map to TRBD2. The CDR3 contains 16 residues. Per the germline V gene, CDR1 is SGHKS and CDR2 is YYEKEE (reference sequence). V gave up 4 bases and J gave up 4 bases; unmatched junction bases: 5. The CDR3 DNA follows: TGTGCCAGCAGCCAAAGACTAGCGGGAGGGCCAGATACGCAGTATTTT. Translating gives CASSQRLAGGPDTQYF.

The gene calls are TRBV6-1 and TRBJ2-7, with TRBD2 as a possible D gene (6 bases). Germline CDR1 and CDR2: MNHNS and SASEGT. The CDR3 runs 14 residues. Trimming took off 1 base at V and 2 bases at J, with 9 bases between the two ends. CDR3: CASSEGGLPYEQYF. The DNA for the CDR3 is TGTGCCAGCAGTGAAGGGGGACTGCCCTACGAGCAGTACTTC.